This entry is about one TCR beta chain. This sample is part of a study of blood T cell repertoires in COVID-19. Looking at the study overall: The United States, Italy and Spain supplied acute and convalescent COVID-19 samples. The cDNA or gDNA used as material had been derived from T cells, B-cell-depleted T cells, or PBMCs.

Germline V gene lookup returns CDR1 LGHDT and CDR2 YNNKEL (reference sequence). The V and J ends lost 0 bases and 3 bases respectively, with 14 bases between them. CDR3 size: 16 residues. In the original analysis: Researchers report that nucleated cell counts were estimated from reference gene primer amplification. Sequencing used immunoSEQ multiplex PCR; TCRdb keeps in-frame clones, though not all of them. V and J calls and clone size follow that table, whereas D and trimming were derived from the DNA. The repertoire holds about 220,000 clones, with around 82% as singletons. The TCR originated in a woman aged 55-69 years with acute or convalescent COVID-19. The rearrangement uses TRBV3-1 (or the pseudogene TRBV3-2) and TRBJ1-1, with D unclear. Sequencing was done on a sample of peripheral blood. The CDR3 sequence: CASSQDITVIYTEAFF. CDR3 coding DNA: TGTGCCAGCAGCCAAGATATTACGGTTATCTACACTGAAGCTTTCTTT.